The source of this TCR beta chain is a study of blood T cell repertoires in COVID-19. Study background: Samples taken during acute and convalescent COVID-19 were collected in the United States, Italy and Spain. PBMCs, B-cell-depleted T cells, or T cells were the source of the cDNA or gDNA that made up the material.

Only one count was recorded for this clone. As processed by the authors: Scientists estimated how many nucleated cells there were by amplifying reference gene primers. Sequencing was performed with immunoSEQ multiplex PCR; in TCRdb, only in-frame clones are kept and a portion is missing. That table is the source of V, J and clone size, and D and trimming were worked out from the DNA. The sample holds around 150,000 clones, around 85% seen once. Germline CDR1 MRHNA, CDR2 SNTAGT. The ends were cut back, 3 bases at V and 0 bases at J, with 9 bases in the middle. This CDR3 has 15 amino acids. The chain combines TRBV6-4 with TRBJ1-5; D not resolved. The sequenced material came from peripheral blood. This clonotype originated in a human donor with acute or convalescent COVID-19. The donor label of this sample is uncertain. The CDR3, as DNA: TGTGCCAGCAGTGAACACGCGGGTAGCAATCAGCCCCAGCATTTT. It encodes CASSEHAGSNQPQHF.